A selection of T cell receptor beta chains follows, all from one sample in a study of naive and memory T cell subsets. TCRdb re-derived calls from the UMI-ligation and nested PCR reads in MiXCR, one entry per CDR3 protein. The sample lists 150,000 or so distinct CDR3 sequences, over 20% occurring once. Source material: naive CD4+ T cells from blood. Receptors were obtained from a human donor in good health. CDR3s include the opening cysteine and the closing phenylalanine or tryptophan. Fields, in order: CDR3 DNA, CDR3 protein, V gene, D gene, J gene, clone size. D genes are given only for firm matches. Not every row has a clone size; where given, it reads once, few, many or a size class.

DNA: TGTGCCAGCAGCCGGGAAGTCATAGCGACGTACACAGATACGCAGTATTTT; CDR3: CASSREVIATYTDTQYF; V: TRBV7-9; D: .; J: TRBJ2-3; size: .
DNA: TGTGCCAGTGTTCGGGGGACTAATTCACCCCTCCACTTT; CDR3: CASVRGTNSPLHF; V: TRBV28; D: .; J: TRBJ1-6; size: few
DNA: TGCAGTGCGGGTCCCAGAACTAGCGCAATTAACAATGAGCAGTTCTTC; CDR3: CSAGPRTSAINNEQFF; V: TRBV20-1; D: TRBD2; J: TRBJ2-1; size: .
DNA: TGTGCCAGCAGTTTTCTGGGGGGGTGGGCCTATGGCTACACCTTC; CDR3: CASSFLGGWAYGYTF; V: TRBV12-3/TRBV12-4; D: .; J: TRBJ1-2; size: .
DNA: TGTGCCAGCAGTACGACGGGACAGGCCGTCTACGAGCAGTACTTC; CDR3: CASSTTGQAVYEQYF; V: TRBV11-2; D: TRBD1; J: TRBJ2-7; size: few
DNA: TGTGCCAGCAGTTACTCGCGGCGCCAGCTATACGAGCAGTACTTC; CDR3: CASSYSRRQLYEQYF; V: TRBV6-5; D: .; J: TRBJ2-7; size: few
DNA: TGTGCCAGCAGTTTGGCCCCAGGCAACTCCTACGAGCAGTACTTC; CDR3: CASSLAPGNSYEQYF; V: TRBV12-3/TRBV12-4; D: .; J: TRBJ2-7; size: few
DNA: TGTGCCAGCAGTGAAGGTGGCCGGGACAATGAGCAGTTCTTC; CDR3: CASSEGGRDNEQFF; V: TRBV6-4; D: .; J: TRBJ2-1; size: .
DNA: TGTGCCACCAGCAGAGGGGGACTAGCATCCTACAATGAGCAGTTCTTC; CDR3: CATSRGGLASYNEQFF; V: TRBV15; D: TRBD2; J: TRBJ2-1; size: few
DNA: TGCGCCAGCAGCCAAGAAGTAGGGAGACAGGGGGCTGATACGCAGTATTTT; CDR3: CASSQEVGRQGADTQYF; V: TRBV4-3; D: TRBD1; J: TRBJ2-3; size: .
DNA: TGTGCCAGCAGCCCGGAAATGGACCGCTACGAGCAGTACTTC; CDR3: CASSPEMDRYEQYF; V: TRBV4-2; D: .; J: TRBJ2-7; size: few
DNA: TGTGCCAGCAGCAATCCGGGACTAGCGGGTCGCGGTGAGCAGTTCTTC; CDR3: CASSNPGLAGRGEQFF; V: TRBV12-3/TRBV12-4; D: TRBD2; J: TRBJ2-1; size: few
DNA: TGTGCCAGCAGCCCACGGGAACCGACTAAGACCCAGTACTTC; CDR3: CASSPREPTKTQYF; V: TRBV11-1; D: .; J: TRBJ2-5; size: .
DNA: TGTGCCACCAGCCCTCTAGGACTAGCGGGGAATGAGCAGTTCTTC; CDR3: CATSPLGLAGNEQFF; V: TRBV15; D: TRBD2; J: TRBJ2-1; size: few
DNA: TGTGCCAGTGGGGGTAGCGGAAGTTTGTACGAGCAGTACTTC; CDR3: CASGGSGSLYEQYF; V: TRBV19; D: .; J: TRBJ2-7; size: .
DNA: TGTGCCAGCAGCCAAGGGGGGGAGAGGAATGAGCAGTTCTTC; CDR3: CASSQGGERNEQFF; V: TRBV3-1; D: .; J: TRBJ2-1; size: many
DNA: TGTGCCAGCAGCCCTGGGACTACCAAAAACATTCAGTACTTC; CDR3: CASSPGTTKNIQYF; V: TRBV12-3/TRBV12-4; D: TRBD2; J: TRBJ2-4; size: few
DNA: TGTGCCAGCAGCGTAGTGTCAGGCACCGAAGCTTTCTTT; CDR3: CASSVVSGTEAFF; V: TRBV9; D: .; J: TRBJ1-1; size: few
DNA: TGCGCCAGCAGTCGAGACGGATCTCTAGCCAAAAACATTCAGTACTTC; CDR3: CASSRDGSLAKNIQYF; V: TRBV5-1; D: .; J: TRBJ2-4; size: .
DNA: TGTGCCAGCAGTTCGGTCCGAAGGGGACTAGCGAGAGACAATGAGCAGTTCTTC; CDR3: CASSSVRRGLARDNEQFF; V: TRBV12-3/TRBV12-4; D: TRBD2; J: TRBJ2-1; size: few
DNA: TGTGCCAGCAGTAAAATAGTAGGGGCAGAGAACACTGAAGCTTTCTTT; CDR3: CASSKIVGAENTEAFF; V: TRBV7-9; D: .; J: TRBJ1-1; size: few
DNA: TGTGCCAGCGTCAGGAGTGGATCGGGAGATACGCAGTATTTT; CDR3: CASVRSGSGDTQYF; V: TRBV7-9; D: .; J: TRBJ2-3; size: .
DNA: TGCGCCAGCAGTGAGTCCTTAGACTATGGCTACACCTTC; CDR3: CASSESLDYGYTF; V: TRBV10-1; D: .; J: TRBJ1-2; size: few
DNA: TGTGCCAGCAGTTCAATTAGCGGGATTCTCACCGGGGAGCTGTTTTTT; CDR3: CASSSISGILTGELFF; V: TRBV7-9; D: TRBD2; J: TRBJ2-2; size: few
DNA: TGCGCCAGCAGCTTCGGAGTCCTAGCGGGAGGGCAGATCTACGAGCAGTACTTC; CDR3: CASSFGVLAGGQIYEQYF; V: TRBV5-1; D: TRBD2; J: TRBJ2-7; size: few
DNA: TGCGCCAGCAGCTTGGGACCACTCGGTACAGATACGCAGTATTTT; CDR3: CASSLGPLGTDTQYF; V: TRBV5-1; D: .; J: TRBJ2-3; size: few
DNA: TGCAGCGTTGAAGCCGGGAGCACAGATACGCAGTATTTT; CDR3: CSVEAGSTDTQYF; V: TRBV29-1; D: .; J: TRBJ2-3; size: few
DNA: TGTGCCAGCAGACGTCGAGACAGGGGGCGTCCTGAAAAACTGTTTTTT; CDR3: CASRRRDRGRPEKLFF; V: TRBV12-3/TRBV12-4; D: TRBD1; J: TRBJ1-4; size: .
DNA: TGTGCCAGCAGTCCTCTAGCGGGAGGACCCTACGAGCAGTACTTC; CDR3: CASSPLAGGPYEQYF; V: TRBV12-3/TRBV12-4; D: TRBD2; J: TRBJ2-7; size: few
DNA: TGCGCCAGCAGCTTCTTAGTGGGGAACACTGAAGCTTTCTTT; CDR3: CASSFLVGNTEAFF; V: TRBV5-1; D: .; J: TRBJ1-1; size: .
DNA: TGTGCCAGCAACCCCCAAGGGGTCCAAGAGACCCAGTACTTC; CDR3: CASNPQGVQETQYF; V: TRBV11-2; D: .; J: TRBJ2-5; size: .
DNA: TGCGCCAGCAGCCAAGCCCACGAGCAGTACTTC; CDR3: CASSQAHEQYF; V: TRBV4-1; D: .; J: TRBJ2-7; size: few
DNA: TGTGCCAGCAGTTATAGCCAGCGGGAGAGCCTCGAGCAGTACTTC; CDR3: CASSYSQRESLEQYF; V: TRBV6-5; D: TRBD2; J: TRBJ2-7; size: .
DNA: TGTGCCAGCAGTCGAACAGGGGTGGTCTCCGGGGAGCTGTTTTTT; CDR3: CASSRTGVVSGELFF; V: TRBV28; D: TRBD1; J: TRBJ2-2; size: few
DNA: TGTGCCAGCAGCCAGTCTCAGGGGGGGGCTGGCTACACCTTC; CDR3: CASSQSQGGAGYTF; V: TRBV7-9; D: TRBD1; J: TRBJ1-2; size: .
DNA: TGTGCCACCAGCAGAGATGAGGCGTTTTTGAGGGGACTCAACTCCTACGAGCAGTACTTC; CDR3: CATSRDEAFLRGLNSYEQYF; V: TRBV15; D: .; J: TRBJ2-7; size: few
DNA: TGTGCTAGCAGCTTAACCCAGGTCGGGGAGCTGTTTTTT; CDR3: CASSLTQVGELFF; V: TRBV7-7; D: .; J: TRBJ2-2; size: few
DNA: TGTGCCAGCAGGCCTTACTCCATTACCGGCTATGGCTACACCTTC; CDR3: CASRPYSITGYGYTF; V: TRBV27; D: .; J: TRBJ1-2; size: .
DNA: TGTGCCAGCAACTCCTACAATGAGCAGTTCTTC; CDR3: CASNSYNEQFF; V: TRBV2; D: .; J: TRBJ2-1; size: .
DNA: TGCAGTGCTCGACTAGCGGGAGGGGCAGATACGCAGTATTTT; CDR3: CSARLAGGADTQYF; V: TRBV20-1; D: TRBD2; J: TRBJ2-3; size: many
DNA: TGTGCCAGCAGCCAACCTCTAGCGGTCCGAAGGACCGGGGAGCTGTTTTTT; CDR3: CASSQPLAVRRTGELFF; V: TRBV7-9; D: TRBD2; J: TRBJ2-2; size: .
DNA: TGTGCCAGCAGCTGGACAGCTAACACTGAAGCTTTCTTT; CDR3: CASSWTANTEAFF; V: TRBV7-6; D: .; J: TRBJ1-1; size: few
DNA: TGTGCCTGGGTGGACAGGAAAAGCACAGATACGCAGTATTTT; CDR3: CAWVDRKSTDTQYF; V: TRBV30; D: TRBD1; J: TRBJ2-3; size: .
DNA: TGTGCCAGCAGCACCACCGGGACACACAAATACGAGCAGTACTTC; CDR3: CASSTTGTHKYEQYF; V: TRBV12-3/TRBV12-4; D: .; J: TRBJ2-7; size: .
DNA: TGTGCCAGCTCAGAGGGGAACCAAGAGACCCAGTACTTC; CDR3: CASSEGNQETQYF; V: TRBV18; D: .; J: TRBJ2-5; size: .
DNA: TGTGCCAGCAGGGGGACAGTAGGTCAGCCCCAGCATTTT; CDR3: CASRGTVGQPQHF; V: TRBV28; D: TRBD1; J: TRBJ1-5; size: many
DNA: TGTGCCAGCAGTTTAGCGGGAGGGGTAACATATGAGCAGTTCTTC; CDR3: CASSLAGGVTYEQFF; V: TRBV28; D: TRBD2; J: TRBJ2-1; size: few
DNA: TGTGCCATCAGTCGTCTAGCGGGGGACTACGAGCAGTACTTC; CDR3: CAISRLAGDYEQYF; V: TRBV10-3; D: TRBD2; J: TRBJ2-7; size: .
DNA: TGTGCCAGCAGTTCGGGGGCTTCCAAAAACATTCAGTACTTC; CDR3: CASSSGASKNIQYF; V: TRBV6-6; D: .; J: TRBJ2-4; size: .
DNA: TGTGCCAGCTCACTGACAGCTCCGTCATACAATGAGCAGTTCTTC; CDR3: CASSLTAPSYNEQFF; V: TRBV18; D: .; J: TRBJ2-1; size: many
DNA: TGTGCCAGCAGTTCGCTTACTGAGCAGTTCTTC; CDR3: CASSSLTEQFF; V: TRBV28; D: .; J: TRBJ2-1; size: .
DNA: TGTGCCAGCAGCCGCGAGTCCCGCTCCTACGAGCAGTACTTC; CDR3: CASSRESRSYEQYF; V: TRBV7-8; D: .; J: TRBJ2-7; size: many
DNA: TGTGCCAGCAGTCACCCCGGAGGGAGGGGGCACTACACCTTC; CDR3: CASSHPGGRGHYTF; V: TRBV27; D: TRBD1; J: TRBJ1-2; size: .
DNA: TGTGCCAGCAGACCGGGACAGGGGACTACTAATGAAAAACTGTTTTTT; CDR3: CASRPGQGTTNEKLFF; V: TRBV6-1; D: TRBD1; J: TRBJ1-4; size: .
DNA: TGTGCCAGCAGTTCAAAGGGACAGACCAAAGAAGCCAAAAACATTCAGTACTTC; CDR3: CASSSKGQTKEAKNIQYF; V: TRBV6-5; D: TRBD1; J: TRBJ2-4; size: .